Listed below are T cell receptor beta chains from one sample, sequenced in a study of beta chain features in type 1 diabetes. Data came from immunoSEQ multiplex PCR; TCRdb stores just in-frame clones and leaves some out. The data contain 150,000 to 200,000 clones, just over 8% of them singletons. What was sequenced was central memory CD4+ T cells from blood. The receptors were sampled from a woman aged 18 to 35 with type 1 diabetes. CDR3s include the opening cysteine and the closing phenylalanine or tryptophan. D genes are given only for firm matches. Where a row states a size, it is once, few, many or the class of an expanded clone; other rows omit it.

d_call	v_call	clone_size	j_call	cdr3_aa	cdr3_nt
NA	TRBV11-2	NA	TRBJ1-1	CASFTAAEAFF	TGTGCCAGCTTTACGGCGGCTGAAGCTTTCTTT
NA	TRBV30	few	TRBJ1-5	CAWTDLDSNQPQHF	TGTGCCTGGACAGATCTAGATAGCAATCAGCCCCAGCATTTT
NA	TRBV7-9	NA	TRBJ1-2	CASSLWTVANYGYTF	TGTGCCAGCAGCTTGTGGACAGTCGCTAACTATGGCTACACCTTC
NA	TRBV29-1	few	TRBJ1-1	CSVEEYVNTEAFF	TGCAGCGTCGAGGAGTACGTGAACACTGAAGCTTTCTTT
NA	TRBV30	few	TRBJ2-7	CAWSPGRRNEQYF	TGTGCCTGGAGTCCCGGTCGGCGGAACGAGCAGTACTTC
NA	TRBV6-5	NA	TRBJ1-2	CASSYGVGQGYTF	TGTGCCAGCAGTTACGGTGTAGGACAGGGCTACACCTTC
TRBD2	TRBV2	few	TRBJ2-3	CASSESGGGTDTQYF	TGTGCCAGCAGTGAAAGCGGGGGGGGCACAGATACGCAGTATTTT
NA	TRBV19	NA	TRBJ1-2	CASSIEGRSYGYTF	TGTGCCAGTAGTATAGAAGGGAGGAGCTATGGCTACACCTTC
NA	TRBV14	NA	TRBJ2-2	CASKSSGLLTGELFF	TGTGCCAGCAAATCCAGCGGCCTACTGACCGGGGAGCTGTTTTTT
NA	TRBV10-3	few	TRBJ1-6	CAIGTPEPNSPLHF	TGTGCCATCGGTACTCCGGAGCCCAATTCACCCCTCCACTTT
NA	TRBV4-1	NA	TRBJ2-3	CASSPDGTGADTQYF	TGCGCCAGCAGCCCGGACGGAACGGGGGCAGATACGCAGTATTTT
NA	TRBV5-1	NA	TRBJ2-1	CASSLAVAGNNEQFF	TGCGCCAGCAGCTTGGCTGTGGCAGGGAACAATGAGCAGTTCTTC
NA	TRBV5-4	NA	TRBJ2-2	CASSFDRRAGELFF	TGTGCCAGCAGCTTTGACAGGCGAGCCGGGGAGCTGTTTTTT
TRBD2	TRBV18	NA	TRBJ2-7	CASSRSSSGTEQYF	TGTGCCAGCTCACGTTCGAGTAGCGGGACCGAGCAGTACTTC
TRBD1	TRBV11-3	NA	TRBJ2-2	CASSLQGATGELFF	TGTGCCAGCAGCCTACAGGGGGCCACCGGGGAGCTGTTTTTT
NA	TRBV7-8	many	TRBJ2-7	CASRYPNGVAHF	TGTGCCAGCAGATACCCGAACGGGGTGGCACACTTC
NA	TRBV19	NA	TRBJ2-7	CASSISSPSYEQYF	TGTGCCAGTAGTATCTCCTCCCCCTCCTACGAGCAGTACTTC
NA	TRBV10-3	NA	TRBJ1-1	CAIKIGGPNTEAFF	TGTGCCATCAAGATCGGGGGGCCGAACACTGAAGCTTTCTTT
TRBD2	TRBV30	many	TRBJ2-5	CAWSVLAGEKGTQYF	TGTGCCTGGAGTGTTTTGGCGGGAGAGAAAGGGACCCAGTACTTC
TRBD1	TRBV6-6	many	TRBJ1-6	CAGQGRDSPLHF	TGTGCCGGACAGGGGAGGGATTCACCCCTCCACTTT
NA	TRBV7-2	NA	TRBJ1-5	CASSLFAGREQPQHF	TGTGCCAGCAGCTTATTTGCGGGTAGGGAGCAGCCCCAGCATTTT
TRBD2	TRBV7-2	NA	TRBJ2-7	CASSLVLAGGQLPTYEQYF	TGTGCCAGCAGCTTGGTCCTAGCGGGAGGGCAGTTACCTACCTACGAGCAGTACTTC
NA	TRBV9	NA	TRBJ1-4	CASSVKPLGTNEKLFF	TGTGCCAGCAGCGTCAAACCCCTCGGGACTAATGAAAAACTGTTTTTT
TRBD2	TRBV7-2	few	TRBJ2-7	CASSLDGSSGRGEQYF	TGTGCCAGCAGCTTAGACGGTTCTAGCGGGAGGGGCGAGCAGTACTTC
TRBD1	TRBV7-9	NA	TRBJ1-2	CASSLPGQAHYGYTF	TGTGCCAGCAGCTTGCCGGGACAGGCTCACTATGGCTACACCTTC
NA	TRBV7-2	few	TRBJ1-6	CASSLDRLSPLHF	TGTGCCAGCAGCTTAGATCGTTTATCACCCCTCCACTTT
TRBD2	TRBV29-1	few	TRBJ2-3	CSVRRGGLAGSSDTQYF	TGCAGCGTTCGCCGAGGAGGGCTAGCGGGATCCTCAGATACGCAGTATTTT
TRBD1	TRBV29-1	NA	TRBJ1-2	CSVEGGTGTYGYTF	TGCAGCGTTGAAGGTGGGACAGGGACCTATGGCTACACCTTC
NA	TRBV15	NA	TRBJ2-7	CATSRDTYEQYF	TGTGCCACCAGCAGAGATACCTACGAGCAGTACTTC
TRBD1	TRBV11-1	few	TRBJ2-4	CASSLQGENIQYF	TGTGCCAGCAGCTTACAGGGGGAAAACATTCAGTACTTC
TRBD1	TRBV7-9	few	TRBJ2-1	CASSPTGGLDEQFF	TGTGCCAGCAGCCCCACAGGGGGACTCGATGAGCAGTTCTTC
NA	TRBV2	few	TRBJ2-7	CATTAEGGSYEQYF	TGTGCCACCACAGCGGAAGGGGGTTCCTACGAGCAGTACTTC
NA	TRBV11-3	few	TRBJ2-1	CASSLDPGINEQFF	TGTGCCAGCAGCTTAGATCCAGGGATCAATGAGCAGTTCTTC
NA	TRBV27	few	TRBJ2-7	CAIEGGDRRQYEQYF	TGTGCCATAGAGGGAGGGGACAGGAGACAGTACGAGCAGTACTTC
NA	TRBV15	few	TRBJ1-1	CATSRSTQAEAFF	TGTGCCACCAGCAGAAGTACACAGGCTGAAGCTTTCTTT
NA	TRBV18	few	TRBJ1-3	CASSPGAFSGNTIYF	TGTGCCAGCTCACCAGGGGCGTTCTCTGGAAACACCATATATTTT
NA	TRBV19	NA	TRBJ2-1	CASSIAEGYNEQFF	TGTGCCAGTAGCATCGCGGAGGGATACAATGAGCAGTTCTTC
NA	TRBV10-3	many	TRBJ2-1	CAISQLAPLGNEQFF	TGTGCCATCAGCCAACTAGCCCCCCTTGGAAATGAGCAGTTCTTC
TRBD1	TRBV7-2	few	TRBJ1-1	CASSLQGDTEAFF	TGTGCCAGCAGCTTACAGGGGGACACTGAAGCTTTCTTT
NA	TRBV21-1	NA	TRBJ2-3	CAPPREWEDTQYF	TGTGCGCCCCCCCGGGAGTGGGAAGATACGCAGTATTTT
NA	TRBV7-9	few	TRBJ1-2	CASSPSLHGYTF	TGTGCCAGCAGCCCGAGTCTACATGGCTACACCTTC
NA	TRBV28	few	TRBJ2-7	CASTEMRSPYEQYF	TGTGCCAGCACCGAAATGCGGTCCCCCTACGAGCAGTACTTC
TRBD1	TRBV5-4	few	TRBJ2-4	CASSFGTGGFSKNIQYF	TGTGCCAGCAGCTTCGGGACAGGGGGTTTTTCCAAAAACATTCAGTACTTC
NA	TRBV10-2	few	TRBJ1-3	CASSDVNTIYF	TGCGCCAGCAGTGACGTAAACACCATATATTTT
TRBD2	TRBV11-2	few	TRBJ2-3	CASSLASGGGLTTDTQYF	TGTGCCAGCAGCTTAGCGTCTGGGGGAGGGCTCACAACAGATACGCAGTATTTT
NA	TRBV2	few	TRBJ1-1	CASNIQGSTEAFF	TGTGCCAGCAATATCCAGGGAAGCACTGAAGCTTTCTTT
NA	TRBV15	once	TRBJ1-2	CATSPFLQGWGYTF	TGTGCCACCAGCCCCTTCTTACAGGGTTGGGGCTACACCTTC
NA	TRBV11-2	NA	TRBJ1-3	CASSSQGTIYF	TGTGCCAGCAGCTCACAGGGCACCATATATTTT
NA	TRBV29-1	NA	TRBJ1-2	CSARGAYGYTF	TGCAGCGCGCGGGGTGCCTATGGCTACACCTTC
TRBD2	TRBV19	few	TRBJ2-3	CATGTSGHSGDTQYF	TGTGCCACTGGGACTAGCGGGCACTCAGGGGATACGCAGTATTTT
NA	TRBV6-5	NA	TRBJ1-1	CASSRSRNTEAFF	TGTGCCAGCAGTCGCTCCAGGAACACTGAAGCTTTCTTT
TRBD1	TRBV5-4	few	TRBJ2-1	CASSLVDRDVMFF	TGTGCCAGCAGCTTGGTGGACAGGGATGTCATGTTCTTC
TRBD2	TRBV6-5	few	TRBJ2-5	CASRSGSVETQYF	TGTGCCAGCAGGAGCGGGAGTGTCGAGACCCAGTACTTC
NA	TRBV16	NA	TRBJ1-5	CASSQSPAVGEQPQHF	TGTGCCAGCAGCCAATCCCCGGCGGTTGGCGAACAGCCCCAGCATTTT
NA	TRBV21-1	few	TRBJ1-5	CASSQNRGSPQHF	TGTGCCAGCAGCCAAAACAGGGGGTCGCCCCAGCATTTT
NA	TRBV7-9	NA	TRBJ2-6	CASSQQGSGANVLTF	TGTGCCAGCAGTCAACAGGGATCTGGGGCCAACGTCCTGACTTTC
TRBD1	TRBV6-1	few	TRBJ1-2	CASSRQGGGYTF	TGTGCCAGCAGTCGACAGGGGGGAGGCTACACCTTC
NA	TRBV5-1	NA	TRBJ2-5	CASSFQNYETQYF	TGCGCCAGCAGCTTCCAAAACTACGAGACCCAGTACTTC
NA	TRBV9	many	TRBJ2-3	CASSVAGITTDTQYF	TGTGCCAGCAGCGTAGCAGGGATTACCACAGATACGCAGTATTTT